Here is one T cell receptor beta chain with its context. Antigen: not known. The sample originates from a study of cytomegalovirus exposure and HLA in healthy donors. Turning to the study itself: An earlier analysis found around 100 million unique TCR beta sequences from approximately 200 million T cells.

The PCR made use of 60 Vbeta and 13 Jbeta primers. The data were produced by immunoSEQ multiplex PCR, yet TCRdb's version contains in-frame clones alone and is incomplete. Counted here are some 190,000 clones, roughly 80% occurring once; the ten biggest clones make up about 2.4%. Overall study findings and caveats: It was confirmed in vitro that three of the CMV-associated chains were specific for CMV antigens. There was a cluster of highly shared sequence variants that was likely a sequencing artifact. Roughly uniform depth of sequencing across donors was assumed in presence/absence analyses.

The CDR3 has 17 amino acids. CDR1 SGHTA and CDR2 FQGNSA come from the germline V gene. The junction had 9 bases not matched to a gene; V was cut back by 5 bases and J by 1 base. The sequence was obtained from a male donor in good health and CMV-seronegative. The chain couples TRBV7-2 to TRBJ2-5; 11 bases are shared with TRBD2. Sequenced material: PBMCs. CDR3 in DNA: TGTGCCAGCAGCGAATTCGGGACTAGCGGAAGCCAAGAGACCCAGTACTTC. Amino acids: CASSEFGTSGSQETQYF.